Shown below are 21 T cell receptor beta chains from a single sample sequenced in a study of long-term antiretroviral therapy in people with HIV. Running of the v3.0 immunoSEQ assay took place at survey level. Data came from immunoSEQ multiplex PCR; TCRdb stores just in-frame clones and leaves some out. Here the sample spans about 31,000 clones, roughly 88% being singletons. Source: unsorted PBMCs, taken 0.8 years before starting antiretroviral therapy. Source of these receptors: a young man with HIV.

The chain links TRBV27 to TRBJ1-4, with D perhaps matching TRBD1 (5 bases). The CDR3 has 16 amino acids. Trimming shortened V by 6 bases and J by 4 bases, and 18 bases separated the two germline ends. CDR1 MNHEY and CDR2 SMNVEV come from the germline V gene (reference sequence). CDR3 in DNA: TGTGCCAGCAGGGACCCCGGGGGGGGACTTAATGAAAAACTGTTTTTT. Its translation is CASRDPGGGLNEKLFF.

This sequence joins TRBV19 and TRBJ1-1, with 7 positions matching TRBD1. V was pared by 5 bases and J by 7 bases, with 10 bases of the junction left unmatched. Germline CDR1 is LNHDA and CDR2 is SQIVND (reference sequence). CDR3 length: 14 residues. The CDR3 coding sequence is TGTGCCAGTAGTCCGACAGGGCTGTTTGTTGAAGCTTTCTTT. It yields the protein CASSPTGLFVEAFF.

The V and J genes are TRBV5-1 and TRBJ1-1; no definite D call. The V gene's germline CDR1 is SGHRS and CDR2 YFSETQ. Trimming stripped 5 bases from V and 0 bases from J, with 11 bases between. This CDR3 is built from 14 residues. CDR3 region: CASREGYMNTEAFF. Here the CDR3 DNA reads TGCGCCAGCAGAGAGGGTTACATGAACACTGAAGCTTTCTTT.

This clone was counted once. The V gene is TRBV18, the J gene TRBJ2-7; tentatively, D is TRBD2 (5 bases). The CDR3 is made up of 14 amino acids. Germline V gene data show CDR1 as KGHSH and CDR2 as LQKENI. V was pared by 1 base and J by 8 bases, with 15 bases between. The CDR3 DNA reads as TGTGCCAGCTCACCACTAGACACTAGACCTCAGCAGTACTTC. Residues: CASSPLDTRPQQYF.

The chain uses TRBV7-3 and TRBJ2-1, with a weak D call TRBD2 (7 bases). The CDR3 is 18 amino acids. Trimming cost V 4 bases and J 0 bases, with 19 bases left between them. Germline V gene sequence: CDR1 SGHTA, CDR2 FQGTGA. CDR3 amino acids: CASSSPKGGGSSYNEQFF. The CDR3 DNA follows: TGTGCCAGCAGCTCCCCGAAAGGGGGGGGGAGCTCCTACAATGAGCAGTTCTTC.

The chain joins TRBV7-9 to TRBJ1-2, with D possibly TRBD1 on 6 matching bases. The CDR3 covers 16 residues. The V and J ends lost 5 bases and 4 bases respectively, with 20 bases between them. Germline V gene lookup returns CDR1 SEHNR and CDR2 FQNEAQ (reference sequence). The CDR3, as DNA: TGTGCCAGCAGCCAACCATACAGGGACGGTGGCTATGGCTACACCTTC. This encodes CASSQPYRDGGYGYTF.

The rearrangement uses TRBV2 and TRBJ1-1; D is uncertain. Trimming took off 0 bases at V and 11 bases at J, with 13 bases between the two ends. Germline V gene lookup returns CDR1 SNHLY and CDR2 FYNNEI. The CDR3 loop spans 13 amino acids. CDR3 loop: CASSEARGETAFF. The CDR3 DNA follows: TGTGCCAGCAGTGAAGCGCGCGGGGAGACTGCTTTCTTT.

In this sample, this clone turned up once. The rearrangement uses TRBV4-2 and TRBJ2-1; 8 bases fit TRBD2. The CDR3 contains 15 residues. V lost 4 bases and J lost 5; bases outside the gene matches: 7. CDR1 is LGHNA, CDR2 YNFKEQ, per germline. The chain's CDR3 is CASSPSGGGDNEQFF. As DNA, the CDR3 is TGTGCCAGCAGCCCCAGCGGGGGTGGGGACAATGAGCAGTTCTTC.

The chain employs TRBV6-1 and TRBJ2-7, with 8 bases fitting TRBD1. Germline trimming cut 2 bases from V and 3 bases from J; bases unmatched to any gene: 3. The CDR3 is 14 residues long. Per germline, CDR1 MNHNS and CDR2 SASEGT. CDR3 nucleotide sequence: TGTGCCAGCAGTGAACAGGACAGGGACTACGAGCAGTACTTC. Translated, it gives CASSEQDRDYEQYF.

In DNA, the CDR3 is TGTGCCAGTAGCCCTGACAGTGCTAGGATTTACGAGCAGTACTTC. Amino acid sequence: CASSPDSARIYEQYF. This rearrangement joins TRBV19 to TRBJ2-7, with D possibly being TRBD1 (5 bases). Germline-derived CDR1 and CDR2 are LNHDA and SQIVND (reference sequence). The CDR3 contains 15 residues. V was pared by 6 bases and J by 4 bases, with 19 bases between.

The CDR3 here is CASSTAIGGVFGYTF. In DNA form, the CDR3 reads TGTGCCAGCAGCACCGCGATAGGGGGCGTTTTTGGCTACACCTTC. This sequence joins TRBV5-4 and TRBJ1-2, with 7 positions matching TRBD1. The V segment lost 4 bases and the J segment 7 bases; nucleotides outside the gene matches: 13. Germline CDR1 is SGHNT and CDR2 is YYREEE (reference sequence). This CDR3 spans 15 amino acids.

This clone showed up just a few times. The chain combines TRBV2 with TRBJ1-6, with D possibly being TRBD1 (5 bases). The V gene's germline CDR1 is SNHLY and CDR2 FYNNEI. CDR3 length equals 17 residues. V lost 6 bases and J lost 2, with 17 bases in between. The CDR3 sequence is CASRYTGGQPYNSPLHF. CDR3 DNA: TGTGCCAGCAGATACACAGGAGGCCAGCCCTATAATTCACCCCTCCACTTT.

This chain uses TRBV6-1 with TRBJ1-4; the D is unclear. CDR3 size: 14 residues. Germline CDR1 reads MNHNS; CDR2 reads SASEGT. V was pared by 7 bases and J by 3 bases, with 12 bases between. In DNA form, the CDR3 reads TGTGCCAGCAACCCTACAGCTCCTAATGAAAAACTGTTTTTT. This gives the protein CASNPTAPNEKLFF.

The chain couples TRBV29-1 to TRBJ2-6; a weak D match, TRBD2 (6 bases). V shed 7 bases and J shed 0 bases, with 7 bases lying between them. The CDR3 runs 13 residues. Germline loops: CDR1 SQVTM, CDR2 ANQGSEA. The CDR3 loop reads CSGRDSGANVLTF. CDR3 in DNA: TGCAGCGGGAGGGACTCTGGGGCCAACGTCCTGACTTTC.

This clone showed up just a few times. The J gene is TRBJ1-5, the V gene TRBV7-9; D call uncertain. V was cut by 1 base and J by 4 bases, with 5 bases left in between. The CDR3 length is 13 residues. CDR1 is SEHNR and CDR2 is FQNEAQ in the germline V gene (reference sequence). In DNA form, the CDR3 reads TGTGCCAGCAGCTTAGGGGAAAATCAGCCCCAGCATTTT. The encoded protein is CASSLGENQPQHF.

This rearrangement joins TRBV13 to TRBJ1-1; 8 nucleotides match TRBD1. The CDR3 is made up of 15 amino acids. In germline, CDR1 is PRHDT, CDR2 FYEKMQ (reference sequence). The trim removed 6 bases at V and 1 base at J, leaving 7 bases unmatched. CDR3 DNA sequence: TGTGCCAGCAGACTAAACGACAGGGGGAACACTGAAGCTTTCTTT. This sequence encodes CASRLNDRGNTEAFF.

This sequence joins TRBV7-6 and TRBJ2-3, with 9 bases identical to TRBD2. After removal of 1 base from V and 0 bases from J, the junction contained 8 bases not matched to a gene. Germline V gene sequence: CDR1 SGHVS, CDR2 FNYEAQ. CDR3 size: 18 residues. DNA of the CDR3: TGTGCCAGCAGCTTAGAGAGGGGAGCGGGGGGAAGCACAGATACGCAGTATTTT. Amino acid sequence: CASSLERGAGGSTDTQYF. The full variable domain, its missing parts supplied by reference TRBV7-6 and TRBJ2-3, is GAGVSQSPRYKVTKRGQDVALRCDPISGHVSLYWYRQALGQGPEFLTYFNYEAQQDKSGLPNDRFSAERPEGSISTLTIQRTEQRDSAMYRCASSLERGAGGSTDTQYFGPGTRLTVL.

This chain links TRBV6-8 with TRBJ2-3; TRBD2 is a possible D gene (6 bases). Per the germline V gene, CDR1 is MNHGY and CDR2 is SAAAGT. The CDR3 spans 15 residues. V lost 7 bases and J lost 10, with 24 bases in between. CDR3 nucleotides: TGTGCCAGCACAAACCGGGACTCCGTCTCTTGGGCGCAGTATTTT. This translates into CASTNRDSVSWAQYF.

The rearrangement joins TRBV5-1 to TRBJ1-1, with 7 bases that match TRBD1. Germline lookup yields CDR1 SGHRS and CDR2 YFSETQ. The CDR3 loop spans 12 amino acids. Unmatched junction bases numbered 2, after V lost 3 bases and J lost 6 bases. The CDR3 DNA is TGCGCCAGCAGCTCCCAGGGGGCTGAAGCTTTCTTT. Its translation: CASSSQGAEAFF.

This clone was found a few times. This chain joins TRBV7-9 and TRBJ2-7; D is uncertain. The CDR3 runs 16 residues. Germline V gene data show CDR1 as SEHNR and CDR2 as FQNEAQ (reference sequence). V shed 1 base and J shed 2 bases, with 15 bases lying between them. The CDR3 sequence: CASSLEFSERPYEQYF. In nucleotides, the CDR3 is TGTGCCAGCAGCTTAGAGTTTTCAGAACGACCCTACGAGCAGTACTTC.

This chain links TRBV18 with TRBJ2-7; 8 nucleotides agree with TRBD1. The CDR3 contains 20 residues. Germline-derived CDR1 and CDR2 are KGHSH and LQKENI. V shed 4 bases, J shed 2 bases, and the junction held 22 bases outside the gene matches. CDR3 nucleotides: TGTGCCAGCTCACAACGGGGAGAGACAGGGGATGGAGGTGACCCCTACGAGCAGTACTTC. It codes for CASSQRGETGDGGDPYEQYF.